This TCR beta chain was sequenced for a study of CD8 T cells in Susac syndrome (dated by TCRdb to between 2017 and 2020). For context, the study as a whole: Among the Susac syndrome patients who were sequenced, clinically active disease was present in over 5 and clinical remission was observed in roughly eight. At the time of blood withdrawal, Susac syndrome patients were either therapy-naive, taking corticosteroids (with some also receiving IVIg), or on IVIg alone. Whether CD8+ T cell activation and differentiation in Susac syndrome was antigen driven was tested using repertoire sequencing. The investigation overall reported the following: The number of individuals in the TCR sequencing and HLA analysis was recognized as being relatively small. The CD4+ T cell repertoire of patients with Susac syndrome showed no detectable clonal expansion.

Peripheral blood CD8+ and CD4+ T cells from healthy donors, Susac syndrome patients and multiple sclerosis patients were profiled using high-throughput TCR beta sequencing. The Susac syndrome patients fulfilled recently defined diagnostic criteria for either definite or probable disease. CD8+ TEMRA cells were enriched by FACS, while bulk CD8+ and CD4+ T cells were purified by magnetic negative isolation. Blood was drawn into EDTA tubes, processed within 24 hours, and PBMCs were isolated by density gradient centrifugation. PBMCs destined for TCR sequencing were cryopreserved in liquid nitrogen and later thawed in a 37 °C water bath. A purity of at least 90% was achieved for sorted or isolated CD4+, CD8+ and CD8+ TEMRA cells. Turning to this clonotype: The antigen it recognizes is unknown. Per-base qualities were not stored, and no clone one base away is much larger.

RNA was extracted using the RNeasy kit, and about 0.45 to 1 ug of the RNA was reverse transcribed with random hexamers. TCR beta CDR3 regions were amplified with the immunoSEQ multiplex PCR assay covering 54 Vbeta and 13 Jbeta segments. PCR amplification bias was corrected by using a synthetic template baseline for primer optimization and computational correction. Per the authors' processing: Reads were annotated to V, D and J genes per IMGT and analyzed with immunoSEQ Analyzer, keeping only productive sequences. Clonality was calculated as one minus the Shannon entropy normalized by log2 of the number of productive unique sequences. For each patient and control, public and private clones were evaluated among the 100 most prevalent clones. A clone was defined as Susac-specific if it was absent from the healthy and MS cohorts, from over a thousand published viral clones and from other ImmuneACCESS disease sequences. The public reads were run again by TCRdb, first through fastp at Q25 and then through MiXCR, and only productive beta chains were kept. Duplicate CDR3 protein sequences are folded into a single record with the most common DNA and genes. These V and J calls are TCRdb output, not the study's own analysis. The table for this sample lists about 150,000 distinct CDR3 sequences; roughly 95% of them were counted only once. In total, the top ten clones hold roughly 0.15% of the sample.

Based on the germline V gene, the CDR1 and CDR2 sequences are SNHLY and FYNNEI. Trimming removed 8 bases from V and 5 bases from J; the gene matches leave 9 bases unexplained. The CDR3 goes from the cysteine to the phenylalanine over 14 residues. Kept here is only the CDR3 DNA, which spans 42 bases and is read in frame from base 1. This TCR came from a human donor with Susac syndrome. Here the chain combines TRBV2 and TRBJ2-7; TRBD2 matches 10 bases in the middle. The specimen sequenced was CD4+ T cells from PBMCs. The nucleotide sequence is TGTGCCAGCTCTTCTAGCGGGGGAGTCCACGAGCAGTACTTC. This codes for CASSSSGGVHEQYF.